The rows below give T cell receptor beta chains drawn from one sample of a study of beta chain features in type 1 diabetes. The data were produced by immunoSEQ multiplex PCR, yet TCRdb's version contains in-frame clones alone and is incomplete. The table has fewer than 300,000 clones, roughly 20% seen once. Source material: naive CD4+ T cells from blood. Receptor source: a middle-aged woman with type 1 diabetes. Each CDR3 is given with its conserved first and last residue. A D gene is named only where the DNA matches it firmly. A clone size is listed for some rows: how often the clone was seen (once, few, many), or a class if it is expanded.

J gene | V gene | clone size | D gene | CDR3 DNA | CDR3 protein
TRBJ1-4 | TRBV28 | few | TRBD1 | TGTGCCAGCACCGCCGGGACAGCTGAAAAACTGTTTTTT | CASTAGTAEKLFF
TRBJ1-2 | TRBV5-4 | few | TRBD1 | TGTGCCAGCAGCGGACAGGGGCGCTATGGCTACACCTTC | CASSGQGRYGYTF
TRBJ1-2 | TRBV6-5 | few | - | TGTGCCACCACAGCTAACTATGGCTACACCTTC | CATTANYGYTF
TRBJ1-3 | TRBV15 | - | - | TGTGCCACCAGCAGAGATGTCGACTCCTCTGGAAACACCATATATTTT | CATSRDVDSSGNTIYF
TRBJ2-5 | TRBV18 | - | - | TGTGCCAGCTCCCGGCTGACAGGCCTCTTAGAGACCCAGTACTTC | CASSRLTGLLETQYF
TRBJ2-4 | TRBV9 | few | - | TGTGCCAGCAGCGTAGATCTGGGGGCGGGGGTCCCCATTCAGTACTTC | CASSVDLGAGVPIQYF
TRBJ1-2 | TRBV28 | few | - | TGTGCCACCACTGCACAGCCGACAAACTATGGCTACACCTTC | CATTAQPTNYGYTF
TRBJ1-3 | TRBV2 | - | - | TGTGCCAGCAATGAGGAGACTGGAAACACCATATATTTT | CASNEETGNTIYF
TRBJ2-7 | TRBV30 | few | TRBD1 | TGTGCCTGGATGGGACAGGGGTTGAGGGAGCAGTACTTC | CAWMGQGLREQYF
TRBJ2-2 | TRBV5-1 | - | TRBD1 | TGCGCCAGCAGCTCAGGGGGCGCAATCGCCGGGGAGCTGTTTTTT | CASSSGGAIAGELFF
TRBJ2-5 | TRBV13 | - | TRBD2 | TGTGCCAGCAGCTTAGGTAGCGGGGAGACCCAGTACTTC | CASSLGSGETQYF
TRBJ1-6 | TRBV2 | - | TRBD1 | TGTGCCAGCAAAGGACAGGGACTTTCACCCCTCCACTTT | CASKGQGLSPLHF
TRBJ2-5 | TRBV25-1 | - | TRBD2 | TGTGCCAGCAGTGAATCGCGGGGGGCAGAGACCCAGTACTTC | CASSESRGAETQYF
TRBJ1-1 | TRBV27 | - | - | TGTGCCAGCAGCCGCCGAGGGAACACTGAAGCTTTCTTT | CASSRRGNTEAFF
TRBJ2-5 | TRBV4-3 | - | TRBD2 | TGCGCCAGCAGCCCCGGGACTAGCGGGAGGGCGGAAGAGACCCAGTACTTC | CASSPGTSGRAEETQYF
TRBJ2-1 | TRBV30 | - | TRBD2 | TGTGCCTGGAGTGTATCGGCTAGCGGGGCGAATGAGCAGTTCTTC | CAWSVSASGANEQFF
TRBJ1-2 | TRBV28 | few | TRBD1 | TGTGCCAGCAGTCCCATCCCGGGACAGGGGCCCTATGGCTACACCTTC | CASSPIPGQGPYGYTF
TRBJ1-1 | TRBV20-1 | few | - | TGCAGTGCTCTCGGTGGCACTGAAGCTTTCTTT | CSALGGTEAFF
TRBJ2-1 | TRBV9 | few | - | TGTGCCAGCAGCGTAGCTTCGACTAGCAATGAGCAGTTCTTC | CASSVASTSNEQFF
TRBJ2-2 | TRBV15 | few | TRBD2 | TGTGCCACCAGCTCCCGACTGTCTAGCGGGGGAAATACCGGGGAGCTGTTTTTT | CATSSRLSSGGNTGELFF
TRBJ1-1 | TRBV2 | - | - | TGTGCCAGCAGTGAAGAGTGGGGGGGATCTTTAGCTTTCTTT | CASSEEWGGSLAFF
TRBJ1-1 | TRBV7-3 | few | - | TGTGCCAGCAGCCCGGGGACTGTCACTGAAGCTTTCTTT | CASSPGTVTEAFF
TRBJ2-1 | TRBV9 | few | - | TGTGCCAGCAGCGTAGGGGACATAGCCTACAATGAGCAGTTCTTC | CASSVGDIAYNEQFF
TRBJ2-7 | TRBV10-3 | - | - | TGTGCCATCAGTGAGTCGAGCTACGAGCAGTACTTC | CAISESSYEQYF
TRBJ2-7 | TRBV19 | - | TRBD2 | TGTGCCAGTACCTATGGGCAGGGAGGGACCTACGAGCAGTACTTC | CASTYGQGGTYEQYF
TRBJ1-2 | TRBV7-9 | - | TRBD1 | TGTGCCAGCAGCTCGACAGGGCCTAACTATGGCTACACCTTC | CASSSTGPNYGYTF
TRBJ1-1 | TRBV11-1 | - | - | TGTGCCAGCAGCTTTGGGCAGGGTCAAAACCTGAACACTGAAGCTTTCTTT | CASSFGQGQNLNTEAFF